One and the same sample provided the 28 T cell receptor beta chains below, sequenced in a study of Tregs in tolerant kidney transplant recipients. Related graft donors supplied nonmyeloablative bone marrow transplants, and mixed chimerism was transient. Here immunoSEQ multiplex PCR was the method, and the copy in TCRdb shows in-frame clones only, minus some. The table has 50,000 to 55,000 clones, roughly nine tenths seen once. The sample in question was CD8+ T cells from blood (PBMCs), obtained 24 months after the transplant. The receptors come from a human patient who received a combined kidney and bone marrow transplant. Some T cells may be supplied by the graft donor.

The chain combines TRBV5-6 with TRBJ2-3; 9 bases match TRBD2. V was pared by 2 bases and J by 2 bases, with 3 bases of the junction left unmatched. Germline V gene data show CDR1 as SGHDT and CDR2 as YYEEEE. The CDR3 contains 15 residues. The CDR3 region has the DNA TGTGCCAGCAGCTTTGGGACTAGCTACACAGATACGCAGTATTTT. Translated, it gives CASSFGTSYTDTQYF.

The rearrangement uses TRBV11-2 and TRBJ1-1, with no clear D. The germline CDR1 and CDR2 sequences are SGHAT and FQNNGV. The CDR3 has 13 residues. V was clipped by 3 bases and J by 10 bases, with 15 bases between them. CDR3 amino acids: CASSFFAGAAAFF. CDR3 DNA sequence: TGTGCCAGCAGCTTTTTTGCGGGAGCCGCAGCTTTCTTT.

The chain joins TRBV5-1 to TRBJ2-3; 13 bases fit TRBD2. Looked up from germline, CDR1 is SGHRS and CDR2 is YFSETQ. The CDR3 loop spans 18 amino acids. V was clipped by 7 bases and J by 1 base; unmatched bases: 12. The CDR3 sequence is CASRRGLAGSRGTDTQYF. The CDR3 coding sequence is TGCGCCAGCCGAAGGGGACTAGCGGGAAGCAGAGGCACAGATACGCAGTATTTT.

This chain uses TRBV14 with TRBJ2-7, with D unresolved. Trimming removed 0 bases at V and 3 bases at J, with 6 bases between. This CDR3 spans 13 amino acids. Germline V lookup: CDR1 SGHDN, CDR2 FVKESK. CDR3 nucleotide sequence: TGTGCCAGCAGCCAAGAAGAGCACTACGAGCAGTACTTC. Translation gives CASSQEEHYEQYF.

CDR3 protein: CASRGTLNTEAFF. CDR3 sequence (DNA): TGTGCCAGCAGGGGGACACTGAACACTGAAGCTTTCTTT. V gene TRBV11-2 combines with J gene TRBJ1-1; a possible D gene is TRBD1 (6 bases). Trimming pared 6 bases from V and 0 bases from J, leaving 8 bases between. The CDR3 is made up of 13 amino acids. From germline, CDR1 is SGHAT and CDR2 FQNNGV.

The chain has TRBV6-1 and TRBJ2-4; 10 nucleotides align to TRBD1. Unmatched junction bases numbered 4, after V lost 5 bases and J lost 3 bases. The germline V gene encodes CDR1 MNHNS and CDR2 SASEGT. The length of the CDR3 is 15 residues. CDR3 nucleotides: TGTGCCAGCAGTACTTGGACAGGGGGCAAAAACATTCAGTACTTC. This gives the protein CASSTWTGGKNIQYF.

The CDR3 coding sequence is TGTGCCAGTAGTGGGACAGGGGGCTGGAATCAGCCCCAGCATTTT. Encoded protein: CASSGTGGWNQPQHF. The chain uses TRBV19 and TRBJ1-5; 12 bases line up with TRBD1. The ends lost 5 bases at V and 4 bases at J; junction bases unmatched: 3. The CDR3 is 15 amino acids. The germline V gene encodes CDR1 LNHDA and CDR2 SQIVND (reference sequence). The variable domain in full, completed from reference TRBV19 and TRBJ1-5, reads DGGITQSPKYLFRKEGQNVTLSCEQNLNHDAMYWYRQDPGQGLRLIYYSQIVNDFQKGDIAEGYSVSREKKESFPLTVTSAQKNPTAFYLCASSGTGGWNQPQHFGDGTRLSIL.

The chain uses TRBV7-9 and TRBJ2-1; 12 positions match TRBD2. J lost 8 bases, V lost 7 bases, and 12 bases had no gene match. CDR3 length: 16 residues. Germline CDR1 reads SEHNR; CDR2 reads FQNEAQ (reference sequence). The chain's CDR3 is CASTSFASGRGDEQFF. In nucleotides, the CDR3 is TGTGCCAGCACCTCATTCGCTAGCGGGAGGGGTGATGAGCAGTTCTTC.

The CDR3 sequence: CASSYSTGGFGEQFF. The CDR3 DNA follows: TGTGCCAGCAGTTACTCGACAGGGGGGTTCGGTGAGCAGTTCTTC. The rearrangement uses TRBV6-5 and TRBJ2-1, with 9 nucleotides matching TRBD1. This CDR3 is 15 amino acids long. Trimming took 0 bases from V and 9 from J; bases not matched to a gene: 6. Germline assignment: CDR1 MNHEY and CDR2 SVGAGI.

This clone has only one observation. The chain joins TRBV4-3 to TRBJ2-5; 7 positions agree with TRBD1. The end of the DNA is better explained by TRBJ2-7, so the J call may be wrong. This CDR3 is built from 15 residues. CDR1 is LGHNA, CDR2 YSLEER, per germline. The CDR3 spells CASSQDRTGTLEQYF. The CDR3 nucleotides read TGCGCCAGCAGCCAAGATAGGACAGGCACCCTCGAGCAGTACTTC.

The CDR3 DNA is TGTGCCAGCAGCCCCCCGGACAGGGGGTTTTACGAGCAGTACTTC. Translating gives CASSPPDRGFYEQYF. The rearrangement uses TRBV9 and TRBJ2-7, with TRBD1 identical over 10 bases. There are 15 residues in the CDR3. Germline loops: CDR1 SGDLS, CDR2 YYNGEE. The J segment lost 4 bases and the V segment lost 4 bases, leaving 8 bases of the junction unmatched.

V gene TRBV9 combines with J gene TRBJ2-7, with 7 positions matching TRBD2. The CDR3 has 13 residues. CDR1 is SGDLS and CDR2 is YYNGEE in the germline V gene. V shed 0 bases, J shed 7 bases, and the junction held 4 bases outside the gene matches. The CDR3 DNA is TGTGCCAGCAGCGTAGTAACGGGAGGAGAGCAGTACTTC. Its translation is CASSVVTGGEQYF. The entire variable domain, with the rest obtained from reference TRBV9 and TRBJ2-7, is as follows: DSGVTQTPKHLITATGQRVTLRCSPRSGDLSVYWYQQSLDQGLQFLIQYYNGEERAKGNILERFSAQQFPDLHSELNLSSLELGDSALYFCASSVVTGGEQYFGPGTRLTVT.

V gene TRBV28 combines with J gene TRBJ2-4, with D uncertain. Trimming cost V 3 bases and J 1 base, with 13 bases left between them. This CDR3 comprises 16 residues. CDR1 is MDHEN and CDR2 is SYDVKM in the germline V gene. Here the CDR3 reads CASSFRVVEAKNIQYF. CDR3 in DNA: TGTGCCAGCAGTTTCCGTGTGGTGGAGGCCAAAAACATTCAGTACTTC.

CDR3 residues: CASSLSGQGTYEQYF. The CDR3, as DNA: TGTGCCAGCAGCTTGTCGGGACAGGGCACCTACGAGCAGTACTTC. J is TRBJ2-7 and V is TRBV5-6; 9 bases map to TRBD1. The CDR3 sequence is 15 residues long. Trimming removed 1 base from V and 2 bases from J; junction bases left unmatched: 4. The V gene's germline CDR1 is SGHDT and CDR2 YYEEEE.

To note about this clone: The junction does not match germline at one end; this may be a read error. J is TRBJ1-3 and V is TRBV28, with D possibly TRBD1 on 5 matching bases. Per the germline V gene, CDR1 is MDHEN and CDR2 is SYDVKM. CDR3 size: 14 residues. The CDR3 is CASRRGWFGDTIYF. CDR3 DNA: TGTGCCAGCAGGCGGGGGTGGTTTGGAGACACCATATATTTT.

This chain joins TRBV7-9 and TRBJ2-3; TRBD1 matches at 9 bases. The CDR3 has 16 amino acids. With V trimmed by 5 bases and J by 6 bases, 12 bases remained unmatched. Germline-derived CDR1 and CDR2 are SEHNR and FQNEAQ (reference sequence). In DNA, the CDR3 is TGTGCCAGCAGCCACCTCCGGGACAGGGCGTTTGATACGCAGTATTTT. This gives the protein CASSHLRDRAFDTQYF.

The rearrangement links TRBV5-1 to TRBJ2-4; D might be TRBD1 (5 bases). Trimming stripped 4 bases from V and 1 base from J, with 9 bases between. The CDR3 contains 14 residues. Germline CDR1 and CDR2: SGHRS and YFSETQ. Written as DNA, the CDR3 is TGCGCCAGCAGCACGTCAGGGGCCAAAAACATTCAGTACTTC. Its translation is CASSTSGAKNIQYF. Full variable domain (outside the CDR3, taken from reference TRBV5-1 and TRBJ2-4): KAGVTQTPRYLIKTRGQQVTLSCSPISGHRSVSWYQQTPGQGLQFLFEYFSETQRNKGNFPGRFSGRQFSNSRSEMNVSTLELGDSALYLCASSTSGAKNIQYFGAGTRLSVL.

V is TRBV15 and J is TRBJ1-1; a possible D gene is TRBD1 (6 bases). Germline V gene data show CDR1 as LNHNV and CDR2 as YYDKDF (reference sequence). V gave up 9 bases and J gave up 0 bases, with 20 bases separating them. The CDR3 length is 16 residues. DNA of the CDR3: TGTGCCACGCAGGGGTCCCCAGCGATTATGAACACTGAAGCTTTCTTT. Protein: CATQGSPAIMNTEAFF.

The genes are TRBV21-1 and TRBJ2-1; the table gives TRBD2 as D, unverified against the DNA. TRBV21-1 is listed as a pseudogene. The length of the CDR3 is 14 residues. CDR3 nucleotide sequence: TGTGCCAGCAGCAGCCGACTAGCCATAAATGAGCAGTTCTTC. Translated, it gives CASSSRLAINEQFF.

This chain uses TRBV13 with TRBJ2-7, with 8 nucleotides matching TRBD1. V trimming: 3 bases; J trimming: 1 base; junction bases outside the gene matches: 8. The CDR3 totals 16 residues. Germline V gives CDR1 PRHDT, CDR2 FYEKMQ (reference sequence). CDR3 bases: TGTGCCAGCAGCTTGGGGACAGGACAGGCTTCCTACGAGCAGTACTTC. This translates into CASSLGTGQASYEQYF.

The rearrangement joins TRBV15 to TRBJ2-7; 9 positions agree with TRBD2. This CDR3 region has 14 residues. Germline V lookup: CDR1 LNHNV, CDR2 YYDKDF (reference sequence). The V segment lost 8 bases and the J segment 1 base; nucleotides outside the gene matches: 6. CDR3 sequence reads: CATGSAGGSYEQYF. CDR3 bases: TGTGCCACCGGGTCCGCGGGGGGGTCCTACGAGCAGTACTTC.

This chain joins TRBV7-3 and TRBJ2-1; 7 bases agree with TRBD2. CDR3 size: 15 residues. Germline values: CDR1 SGHTA, CDR2 FQGTGA. The V gene end was trimmed by 1 base and the J gene end by 8 bases; junction bases not matched to a gene: 8. CDR3 amino acids: CASSLIRGTKYEQFF. In nucleotides, the CDR3 is TGTGCCAGCAGCTTAATTCGGGGGACTAAGTATGAGCAGTTCTTC. Together with reference TRBV7-3 and TRBJ2-1, the CDR3 gives the full variable domain: GAGVSQTPSNKVTEKGKYVELRCDPISGHTALYWYRQSLGQGPEFLIYFQGTGAADDSGLPNDRFFAVRPEGSVSTLKIQRTERGDSAVYLCASSLIRGTKYEQFFGPGTRLTVL.

This chain joins TRBV19 and TRBJ2-7; 8 bases are shared with TRBD1. The CDR3 consists of 15 residues. CDR1 is LNHDA, CDR2 SQIVND, per germline (reference sequence). Trimming at V came to 2 bases and at J to 3 bases, leaving 6 bases not matched to a gene. CDR3 nucleotide sequence: TGTGCCAGTAGTATATTTGGACAGGGTGACTACGAGCAGTACTTC. This encodes CASSIFGQGDYEQYF.

J is TRBJ2-7 and V is TRBV4-1; perhaps TRBD2 as D (5 bases). Germline V gene lookup returns CDR1 MGHRA and CDR2 YSYEKL. Trimming left V 3 bases short and J 2 bases short, with 8 bases between. The CDR3 sequence is 13 residues long. CDR3 region: CASSQGEAYEQYF. The DNA of the CDR3 is TGCGCCAGCAGCCAGGGAGAGGCCTACGAGCAGTACTTC.

Concerning this clone: Given the absence of the conserved phenylalanine or tryptophan at the CDR3 end, a read error is likely. No DNA is shown, since the ends of the CDR3 on it are uncertain; the CDR3 is the one TCRdb lists. The V call is TRBV11-2, the J call TRBJ2-3; no DNA check was done on the table's D call, TRBD1. Germline lookup yields CDR1 SGHAT and CDR2 FQNNGV. A total of 12 residues make up the CDR3, ends included. The CDR3 protein is CASSLDFGTASI.

V and J are TRBV14 and TRBJ2-3; 10 bases fit TRBD2. Germline assignment: CDR1 SGHDN and CDR2 FVKESK. The CDR3 consists of 19 residues. V lost 0 bases, J lost 3 bases, and 12 bases stayed unmatched. The CDR3 DNA follows: TGTGCCAGCAGCCAAGACTTGGAAGCGGGAGGGATCTTTACAGATACGCAGTATTTT. Translating gives CASSQDLEAGGIFTDTQYF.

The chain uses TRBV19 and TRBJ2-7; tentatively, D is TRBD1 (6 bases). V was pared by 3 bases and J by 4 bases, with 10 bases between. This CDR3 spans 13 amino acids. Germline V lookup: CDR1 LNHDA, CDR2 SQIVND (reference sequence). The CDR3 is CASSMRTAYEQYF. The CDR3 DNA reads TGTGCCAGTAGTATGAGGACAGCATACGAGCAGTACTTC.

Regarding this clone: Mismatch with germline at one junction end may stem from a read error. J is TRBJ2-7 and V is TRBV7-9; 7 nucleotides match TRBD2. Germline values: CDR1 SEHNR, CDR2 FQNEAQ (reference sequence). The CDR3 loop spans 15 amino acids. The CDR3 DNA sequence: TGTGCCAGCAGCTTAGTTACTAGCGTCTCCTCCGAGCAGTACTTC. It translates to CASSLVTSVSSEQYF.